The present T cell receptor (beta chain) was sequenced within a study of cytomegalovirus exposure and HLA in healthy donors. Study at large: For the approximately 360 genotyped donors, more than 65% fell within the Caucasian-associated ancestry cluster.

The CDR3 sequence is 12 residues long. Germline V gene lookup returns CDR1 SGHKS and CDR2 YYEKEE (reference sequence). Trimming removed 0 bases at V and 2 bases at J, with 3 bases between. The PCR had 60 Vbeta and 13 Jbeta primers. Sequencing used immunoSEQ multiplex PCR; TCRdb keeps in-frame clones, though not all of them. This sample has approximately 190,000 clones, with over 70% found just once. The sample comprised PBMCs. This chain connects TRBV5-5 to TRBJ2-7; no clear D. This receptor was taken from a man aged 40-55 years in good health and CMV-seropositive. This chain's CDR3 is CASSLGAYEQYF. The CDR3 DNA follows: TGTGCCAGCAGCTTGGGAGCCTACGAGCAGTACTTC.